A selection of T cell receptor beta chains follows, all from one sample in a study of blood T cell repertoires in COVID-19. Libraries were prepared by immunoSEQ multiplex PCR; TCRdb keeps only in-frame clonotypes and omits some of them. Altogether around 50,000 clones are present, 87% being singletons, with the ten largest covering 22%. Material for sequencing was peripheral blood. The origin of the receptors is a woman aged 80 or over with COVID-19, enrolled during active disease. Both conserved end residues are part of each CDR3. D genes are given only for firm matches. Expanded clones get a size class; other rows say once, few or many, or leave the size out.

>TRBV2|TRBD2|TRBJ2-3|-
CARHSGGHTDTQYF
TGTGCCAGACATAGCGGGGGGCACACAGATACGCAGTATTTT
>TRBV2|-|TRBJ2-7|once
CASSDLDTGYYEQYF
TGTGCCAGCAGTGATTTAGACACAGGTTACTACGAGCAGTACTTC
>TRBV18|-|TRBJ1-1|-
CASSPSGARGGEAFF
TGTGCCAGCTCACCCTCCGGGGCGCGGGGAGGTGAAGCTTTCTTT
>TRBV4-1|-|TRBJ2-1|-
CASSQVPGDIDEQFF
TGCGCCAGCAGCCAAGTGCCAGGGGACATCGATGAGCAGTTCTTC
>TRBV19|-|TRBJ2-2|-
CASTGRENTGELFF
TGTGCCAGTACGGGCAGGGAGAACACCGGGGAGCTGTTTTTT
>TRBV30|TRBD1|TRBJ1-2|-
CAWSPSIGTGTNYGYTF
TGTGCCTGGAGTCCTTCTATCGGGACAGGGACCAACTATGGCTACACCTTC
>TRBV20-1|-|TRBJ1-2|-
CSAQGYGYTF
TGCAGTGCGCAGGGCTATGGCTACACCTTC
>TRBV7-9|-|TRBJ2-5|-
CASSLRGVGETQYF
TGTGCCAGCAGCTTAAGGGGCGTGGGGGAGACCCAGTACTTC
>TRBV5-5|TRBD1|TRBJ1-2|-
CASSYPDRGGFGYTF
TGTGCCAGCAGCTACCCAGACAGGGGCGGATTTGGCTACACCTTC
>TRBV30|TRBD2|TRBJ2-2|-
CAWSPGGRNTGELFF
TGTGCCTGGTCCCCGGGAGGGAGGAACACCGGGGAGCTGTTTTTT
>TRBV5-1|-|TRBJ2-3|-
CASSLEQLGTDTQYF
TGCGCCAGCAGCTTGGAACAGCTTGGGACAGATACGCAGTATTTT
>TRBV5-6|-|TRBJ2-1|-
CASSLSRGENEQFF
TGTGCCAGCAGCTTGAGTCGGGGAGAGAATGAGCAGTTCTTC
>TRBV5-5|-|TRBJ2-1|-
CASSLTGPGYEQFF
TGTGCCAGCAGCTTGACAGGGCCGGGGTATGAGCAGTTCTTC
>TRBV6-5|TRBD1|TRBJ2-5|once
CASSYSFGTGAETQYF
TGTGCCAGCAGTTACTCGTTTGGGACAGGGGCCGAGACCCAGTACTTC
>TRBV18|-|TRBJ2-2|-
CASSPSGAGELFF
TGTGCCAGCTCACCGTCAGGCGCCGGGGAGCTGTTTTTT
>TRBV9|-|TRBJ1-1|-
CASSVTGQNTEAFF
TGTGCCAGCAGCGTTACAGGTCAGAACACTGAAGCTTTCTTT
>TRBV6-6|-|TRBJ1-2|-
CASSSPTGSRGYTF
TGTGCCAGCAGTTCTCCAACAGGGAGCCGCGGCTACACCTTC
>TRBV10-2|TRBD2|TRBJ2-2|-
CASSAGGPTGELFF
TGCGCCAGCAGTGCGGGGGGGCCGACCGGGGAGCTGTTTTTT
>TRBV19|-|TRBJ2-1|-
CASSEDTSYNEQFF
TGTGCCAGTAGTGAGGACACCTCCTACAATGAGCAGTTCTTC
>TRBV7-9|TRBD2|TRBJ2-1|-
CASSLGGLAGVLTYNEQFF
TGTGCCAGCAGCTTAGGGGGACTAGCGGGGGTATTAACCTACAATGAGCAGTTCTTC
>TRBV5-6|TRBD1|TRBJ1-5|-
CASSLGQGDQPQHF
TGTGCCAGCAGCCTCGGACAGGGCGATCAGCCCCAGCATTTT
>TRBV29-1|-|TRBJ1-1|-
CSVLTGVTEAFF
TGCAGCGTTCTGACGGGAGTCACTGAAGCTTTCTTT
>TRBV30|TRBD1|TRBJ1-1|-
CAWSEGNRGLGTEAFF
TGTGCCTGGAGTGAAGGGAACAGGGGGCTAGGCACTGAAGCTTTCTTT
>TRBV7-9|-|TRBJ1-1|-
CASSRGVTEAFF
TGTGCCAGCAGCCGAGGAGTGACTGAAGCTTTCTTT
>TRBV7-2|TRBD1|TRBJ1-2|-
CASSPQGNYGYTF
TGTGCCAGCAGTCCACAGGGGAACTATGGCTACACCTTC
>TRBV7-9|TRBD2|TRBJ2-6|-
CASRTSGSGANVLTF
TGTGCCAGCAGAACTAGCGGGTCTGGGGCCAACGTCCTGACTTTC
>TRBV30|-|TRBJ1-5|-
CAWSVLGGSNQPQHF
TGTGCCTGGAGTGTACTCGGGGGGAGCAATCAGCCCCAGCATTTT
>TRBV11-1|-|TRBJ2-1|few
CASSFNPGRGNEQFF
TGTGCCAGCAGCTTCAATCCCGGGAGAGGCAATGAGCAGTTCTTC
>TRBV6-5|TRBD2|TRBJ2-7|-
CASKGTSGGYEQYF
TGTGCCAGCAAGGGGACTAGCGGGGGATACGAGCAGTACTTC
>TRBV7-2|TRBD1|TRBJ1-1|-
CASSLDRVTTEAFF
TGTGCCAGCAGCCTTGACAGGGTGACCACTGAAGCTTTCTTT
>TRBV30|TRBD1|TRBJ2-1|-
CAWSVGTGPARMGQFF
TGTGCCTGGAGTGTGGGGACAGGGCCCGCCAGAATGGGGCAGTTCTTC
>TRBV28|-|TRBJ1-2|-
CASNANYGYTF
TGTGCCAGCAATGCGAACTATGGCTACACCTTC
>TRBV7-8|-|TRBJ1-2|-
CASSLALTNYGYTF
TGTGCCAGCAGCTTAGCGCTGACAAACTATGGCTACACCTTC
>TRBV25-1|-|TRBJ1-2|-
CASSEPGYPDGYTF
TGTGCCAGCAGTGAGCCGGGGTACCCTGATGGCTACACCTTC
>TRBV14|-|TRBJ1-1|once
CASSQINPRGRTEAFF
TGTGCCAGCAGCCAAATTAACCCCAGGGGAAGAACTGAAGCTTTCTTT
>TRBV7-2|-|TRBJ2-5|-
CASSLRRGPRETQYF
TGTGCCAGCAGCTTAAGGCGGGGGCCCCGAGAGACCCAGTACTTC
>TRBV5-1|-|TRBJ2-3|-
CASGLISGTDTQYF
TGCGCCAGCGGGCTGATAAGTGGCACAGATACGCAGTATTTT
>TRBV12-3/TRBV12-4|TRBD1|TRBJ1-2|-
CARCRGIRGYTF
TGTGCCAGGTGCAGGGGGATTCGGGGCTACACCTTC